This T cell receptor beta chain was sequenced in a study of monozygotic twins with inflammatory bowel disease. Per the germline V gene, CDR1 is SGHTA and CDR2 is FQGNSA. The CDR3 length is 12 residues. TCRdb re-called the 5' RACE reads; one entry per CDR3 protein, DNA not given. Its table records around 150,000 distinct CDR3 sequences. The sample comprised blood. V gene TRBV7-2 combines with J gene TRBJ2-4. The receptor was isolated from a human donor with ulcerative colitis or Crohn's disease, or a healthy co-twin of an affected twin (not recorded which). The CDR3 loop is CASSPFQNIQYF.